This T cell receptor (beta chain) was profiled in a study of blood T cell repertoires in COVID-19 (dated by TCRdb to the early 2020s). With regard to the full study: Samples covering the acute and convalescent phases of COVID-19 were provided by collaborators in the United States, Italy and Spain. Samples came from the ongoing ImmuneRACE study (first 160 participants) plus 1,254 subjects from 6 global collaborators. The prospective study material was composed of cDNA or gDNA derived from T cells, B-cell-depleted T cells, or PBMCs. The repertoires were released in a freely available public database meant as a resource for research on the immune response to SARS-CoV-2. Where available, HLA class I and class II types were taken from metadata supplied by the sample provider and were not determined by assay-based typing. Deeply sampled blood TCRbeta repertoires from subjects exposed to, actively infected with, or recovered from COVID-19 were included in the dataset. Nearly every sample came with metadata listing a de-identified subject ID, COVID-19 status, age in years and sex. General findings and caveats noted by the study authors: The quantity of clinical and demographic metadata differed by source and by participant and was supplied without curation.

Enrolling through a virtual design, the prospective study's participants ranged in age from roughly 18 to 95 years and lived across roughly 23 United States geographic areas. To assign participants to cohorts, the prospective study relied on clinical history that participants themselves reported in a screening survey and a study questionnaire. Exposed participants had been in contact, within 2 weeks of entering the study, with a person who had a PCR-confirmed or clinician-diagnosed case of COVID-19. In the prospective study, whole blood, serum and a nasopharyngeal or oropharyngeal swab were collected from each participant by mobile phlebotomists. Additional blood draws and questionnaires over an approximately 2-month period could optionally be provided by prospective study participants. Before DNA extraction, blood samples from the prospective study were shipped at room temperature or frozen. This clone was seen once. Its antigen specificity is not known. No base-level quality is on record; no much larger clone is a single base apart.

Trimming leaves V shorter by 5 bases and J shorter by 6 bases, with the junction holding 10 bases beyond the gene matches. The germline V gene sets CDR1 to KGHSH and CDR2 to LQKENI. Spanning cysteine to phenylalanine, the CDR3 consists of 15 amino acids. Only the CDR3 portion is preserved as DNA: 45 bases, with reading frame beginning at the first base. The immunoSEQ Assay, a bias-controlled multiplex PCR, was used to amplify TCRbeta CDR3 regions from genomic DNA. The authors processed their data as follows. The number of nucleated cells in each sample was estimated by amplification of reference gene primers within the assay. To quantify the absolute abundance of each unique TCRbeta CDR3 rearrangement, sequence reads were collapsed and filtered. For each sample, productive Simpson clonality was calculated by taking the square root of Simpson's diversity index across productive rearrangements. In TCRdb, the immuneACCESS table is reduced to in-frame sequences with V and J assigned. These tables do not hold every clone; where another copy was compared, an unresolved V gene accounts for under half, and the others remain unexplained. The V and J calls and clone size come from that table; D and trimming were worked out from the DNA. In this sample the table shows about 280,000 clones, around 83% of which occur a single time. The top ten clones comprise 5% of the sample.

This clonotype was sampled from a man aged 35 to 55 who had been exposed to COVID-19. The sequencing input was PBMCs or T cells enriched from blood (not recorded which). This chain joins TRBV18 to TRBJ2-1, and 7 junctional nucleotides match TRBD2. At the DNA level, the sequence is TGTGCCAGCTCAAGGGCTAGCGGACATCTCAATGAGCAGTTCTTC. Translation gives CASSRASGHLNEQFF.